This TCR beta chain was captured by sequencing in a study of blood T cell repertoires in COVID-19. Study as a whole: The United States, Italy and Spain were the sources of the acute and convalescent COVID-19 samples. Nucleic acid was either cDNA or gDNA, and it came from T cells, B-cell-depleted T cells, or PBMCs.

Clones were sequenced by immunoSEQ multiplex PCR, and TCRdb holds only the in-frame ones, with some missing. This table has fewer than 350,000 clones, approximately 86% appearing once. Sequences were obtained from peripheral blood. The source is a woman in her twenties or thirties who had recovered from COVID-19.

In nucleotides, the CDR3 is TGTGCCAGCAGCCCTTATCCCGGGACAGGGTTTCCCGAGCAGTACTTC. This sequence encodes CASSPYPGTGFPEQYF. This chain links TRBV3-1 (or the pseudogene TRBV3-2) with TRBJ2-7; 9 nucleotides line up with TRBD1. The CDR3 has 16 amino acids. The germline V gene encodes CDR1 LGHDT and CDR2 YNNKEL (reference sequence). The junction had 13 bases not matched to a gene; V was cut back by 4 bases and J by 6 bases.